This T cell receptor beta chain was obtained from a study of shared clonotypes between healthy human individuals. The CDR3 extends over 13 amino acids. CDR1 and CDR2 (germline): SNHLY, FYNNEI. V dropped 2 bases and J dropped 2 bases, with 7 bases sitting between them. Positive CCR7 selection of CD45RO-negative cells yielded the naive CD8 cells, and terminally differentiated effector memory CD45RA+ cells were excluded. About this clone itself: Its cognate antigen is unknown.

Every immunoSEQ plate was one replicate of a subset's evenly spread DNA. Clones were read by immunoSEQ multiplex PCR, and TCRdb kept only the in-frame ones, dropping some. Found here are around 2,100,000 clones, about 95% of them singletons; the top ten hold roughly 1.2%. Study-wide points: Rarefaction analysis demonstrated incomplete sorted-subset sequencing notwithstanding large depth.

The genes are TRBV2 and TRBJ2-7; unclear D gene. The specimen sequenced was naive CD8+ T cells sorted from blood. The clonotype originates from a man between 18 and 35 years old in good health. CDR3 DNA sequence: TGTGCCAGCAGTGAATGGCCGACCTACGAGCAGTACTTC. As protein: CASSEWPTYEQYF.